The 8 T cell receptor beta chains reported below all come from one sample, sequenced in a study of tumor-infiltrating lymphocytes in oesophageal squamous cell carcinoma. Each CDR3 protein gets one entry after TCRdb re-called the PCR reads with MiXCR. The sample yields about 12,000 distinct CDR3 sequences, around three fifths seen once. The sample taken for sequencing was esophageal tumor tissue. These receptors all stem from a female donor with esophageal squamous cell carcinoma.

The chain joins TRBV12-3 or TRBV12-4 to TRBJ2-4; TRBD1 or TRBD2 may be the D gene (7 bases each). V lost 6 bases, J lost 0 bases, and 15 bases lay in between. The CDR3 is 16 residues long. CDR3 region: CASREGGGAAKNIQYF. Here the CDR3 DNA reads TGTGCCAGCAGAGAGGGAGGGGGCGCAGCCAAAAACATTCAGTACTTC.

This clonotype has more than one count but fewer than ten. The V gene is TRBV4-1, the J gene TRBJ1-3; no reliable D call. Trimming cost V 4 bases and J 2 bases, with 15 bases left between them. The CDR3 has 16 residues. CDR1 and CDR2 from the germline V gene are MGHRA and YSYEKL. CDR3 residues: CASSPLQKTTGNTIYF. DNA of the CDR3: TGCGCCAGCAGCCCTCTGCAAAAGACTACTGGAAACACCATATATTTT.

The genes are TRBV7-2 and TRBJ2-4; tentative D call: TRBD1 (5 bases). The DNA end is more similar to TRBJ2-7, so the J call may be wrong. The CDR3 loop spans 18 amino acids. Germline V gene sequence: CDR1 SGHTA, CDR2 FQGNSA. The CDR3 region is CASSLAGPTRTWVYEQYF. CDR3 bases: TGTGCCAGCAGCTTAGCAGGGCCAACCAGGACATGGGTTTACGAGCAGTACTTC.

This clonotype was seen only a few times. DNA for the CDR3: TGTGCCAGCAGCCTCTCCGGGGGGGGGGCGGTTATGCAGTATTTT. Protein sequence: CASSLSGGGAVMQYF. The rearrangement links TRBV7-8 to TRBJ2-3; 8 nucleotides match TRBD2. The CDR3 runs 15 residues. Germline CDR1 reads SGHVS; CDR2 reads FQNEAQ. J gave up 11 bases and V 5 bases, and 15 bases lay outside the gene matches.

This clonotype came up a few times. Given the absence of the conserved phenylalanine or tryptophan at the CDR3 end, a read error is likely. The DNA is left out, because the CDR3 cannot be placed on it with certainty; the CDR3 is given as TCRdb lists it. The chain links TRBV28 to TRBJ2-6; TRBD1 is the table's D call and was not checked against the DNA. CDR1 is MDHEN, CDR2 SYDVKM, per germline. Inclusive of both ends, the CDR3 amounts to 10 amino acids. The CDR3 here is CASSSQTGEI.

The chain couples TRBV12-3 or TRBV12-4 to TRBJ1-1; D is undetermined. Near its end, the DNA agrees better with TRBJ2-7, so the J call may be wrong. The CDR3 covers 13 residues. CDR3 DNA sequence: TGTGCCAGCAGCTCCAGTCGGCGCTACGAGCAGTACTTC. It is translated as CASSSSRRYEQYF.

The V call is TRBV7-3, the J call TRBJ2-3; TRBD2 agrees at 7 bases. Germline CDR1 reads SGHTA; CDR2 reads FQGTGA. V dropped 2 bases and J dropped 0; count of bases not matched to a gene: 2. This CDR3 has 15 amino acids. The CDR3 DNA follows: TGTGCCAGCAGCTTATCTAGCGGTAGCACAGATACGCAGTATTTT. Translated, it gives CASSLSSGSTDTQYF.

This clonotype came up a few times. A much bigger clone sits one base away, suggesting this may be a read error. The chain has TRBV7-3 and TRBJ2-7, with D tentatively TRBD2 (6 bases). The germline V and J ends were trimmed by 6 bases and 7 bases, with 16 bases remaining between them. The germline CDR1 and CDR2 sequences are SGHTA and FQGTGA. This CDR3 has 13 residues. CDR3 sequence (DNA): TGTGCCAGCAGTCCGGGACTGGCAAATGAGCAGTACTTC. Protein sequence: CASSPGLANEQYF.